This T cell receptor beta chain was sequenced for a study of identical twins. J was trimmed by 2 bases and V by 7 bases; bases with no gene match: 7. The CDR3 runs to 14 residues. Looked up from germline, CDR1 is DFQATT and CDR2 is SNEGSKA (reference sequence). Worth noting for this clonotype: Antigen: not known.

Study-wide points: Within cord blood, abundant beta clonotypes carried fewer insertions, but memory repertoires showed no such trend. Modelling underestimated the level of out-of-frame TCR alpha sharing observed in monozygotic twins.

Carrying unique molecular identifiers, the cDNA also gained a universal primer site through template switching. TCRdb reprocessed the 5' RACE reads via MiXCR and lists one record per CDR3 protein. Among 500,000 or so distinct CDR3 sequences, 14% were seen once, and the ten largest hold about 0.53%. This same sample was also part of a study on yellow fever vaccine responses in identical twins.

The receptor's source is a woman between 18 and 29 years old in good health. Sequenced sample: CD4+ T cells sorted from blood. The V gene is TRBV20-1, the J gene TRBJ2-3; TRBD1 matches 9 bases. The CDR3 region has the DNA TGCAGTGTTGTGACAGGGGGGACCACAGATACGCAGTATTTT. This codes for CSVVTGGTTDTQYF.